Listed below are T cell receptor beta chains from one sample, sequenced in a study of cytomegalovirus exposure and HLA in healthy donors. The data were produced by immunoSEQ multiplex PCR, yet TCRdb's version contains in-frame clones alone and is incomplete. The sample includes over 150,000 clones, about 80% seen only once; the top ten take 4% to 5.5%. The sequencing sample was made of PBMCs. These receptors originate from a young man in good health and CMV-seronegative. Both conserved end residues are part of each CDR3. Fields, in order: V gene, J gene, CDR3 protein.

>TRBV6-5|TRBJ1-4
CASRLLGVTNEKLFF
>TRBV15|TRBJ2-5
CATSGETRDQETQYF
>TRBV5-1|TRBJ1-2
CASSFGQGEYGYTF
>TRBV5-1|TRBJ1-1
CASSLDRNTEAFF
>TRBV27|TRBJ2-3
CASSSSLAGGQYF
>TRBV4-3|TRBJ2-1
CASSQGYRGRSYNEQFF
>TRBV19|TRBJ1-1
CASSIGRWNTEAFF
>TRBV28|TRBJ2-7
CASSTTRASGHYEQYF
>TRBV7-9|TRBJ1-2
CASSLGTGLYGYTF
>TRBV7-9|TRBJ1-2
CASSFSGRENYGYTF
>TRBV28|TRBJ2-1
CASSLEGASYNEQFF
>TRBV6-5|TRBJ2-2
CASSYRPGAGELFF
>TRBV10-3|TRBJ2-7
CAISEAGQGRREQYF
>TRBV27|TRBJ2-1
CASNPGGYYNEQFF
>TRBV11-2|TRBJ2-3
CASSSRTGGPTDTQYF
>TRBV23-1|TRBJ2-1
CASNFLAGGPQLYNEQFF
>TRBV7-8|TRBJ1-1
CASSLGPRGQQRNTEAFF
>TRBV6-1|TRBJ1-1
CASSVWEPGNTEAFF
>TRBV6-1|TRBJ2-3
CASQTSVSIANTQYF
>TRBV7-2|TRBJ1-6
CASSKPGGRNSPLHF
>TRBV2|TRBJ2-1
CASSLGLAGGYEQFF
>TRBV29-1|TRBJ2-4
CSVDGGTAKNIQYF
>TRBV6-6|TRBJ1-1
CASSYQGSNTEAFF
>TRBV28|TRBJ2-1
CASSSLTSGEYNEQFF
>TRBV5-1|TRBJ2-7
CASSLNLWLAGEQYF
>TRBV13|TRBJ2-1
CASSSAGGWDNEQFF
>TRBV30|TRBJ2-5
CAWSLDTRNYQETQYF
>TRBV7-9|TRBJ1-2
CASSLELRGYTF
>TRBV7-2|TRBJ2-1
CASSLAPSGGYNEQFF
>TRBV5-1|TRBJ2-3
CASSLRDSKGTQYF
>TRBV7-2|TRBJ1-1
CASSSQGGTEAFF
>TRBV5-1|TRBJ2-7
CASSFSGNFYEQYF
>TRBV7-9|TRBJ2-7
CASSPTSGRNEQYF
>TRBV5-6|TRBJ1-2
CASSPPGGFENGYTF
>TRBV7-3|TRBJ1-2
CASSLNGDRVQGYTF
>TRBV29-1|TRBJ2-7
CSVVVRLRSYEQYF
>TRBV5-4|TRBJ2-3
CASSLLVGGGRGTDTQYF
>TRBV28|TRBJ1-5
CASYDSGQASQPQHF
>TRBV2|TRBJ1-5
CASSGQGAVEDQPQHF
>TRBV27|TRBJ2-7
CASSSGRETYEQYF
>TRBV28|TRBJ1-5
CASRQFAAPQHF
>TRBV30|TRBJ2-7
CAWSVPRTSGIYEQYF
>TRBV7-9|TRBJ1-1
CASSLLRGYTEAFF
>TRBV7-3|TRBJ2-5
CASSLQGLEETQYF